One and the same sample provided the 19 T cell receptor beta chains below, sequenced in a study of shared clonotypes between healthy human individuals. Sequenced by immunoSEQ multiplex PCR; TCRdb stores in-frame clones only, minus some. The sample lists 1.4 million to 1.5 million clones, roughly 97% occurring once. Sequencing used naive CD4+ T cells sorted from blood. Described subset: CD45RA+ positively selected. The receptor source for this set is a man younger than 40 in good health.

This chain uses TRBV28 with TRBJ1-5; D might be TRBD1 (5 bases). CDR1 MDHEN and CDR2 SYDVKM come from the germline V gene. The germline V and J ends were trimmed by 3 bases and 1 base, with 13 bases remaining between them. CDR3 size: 16 residues. DNA for the CDR3: TGTGCCAGCAGTTTTGAGCGGGGCTTGAGCAATCAGCCCCAGCATTTT. Translating gives CASSFERGLSNQPQHF.

This rearrangement joins TRBV7-3 to TRBJ2-2, with 7 nucleotides matching TRBD1. Germline V gene data show CDR1 as SGHTA and CDR2 as FQGTGA. Unmatched junction bases numbered 3, after V lost 1 base and J lost 7 bases. This CDR3 is 14 amino acids long. The CDR3 nucleotides are TGTGCCAGCAGCTTAATCAGGGGGAGCGGGGAGCTGTTTTTT. Its protein is CASSLIRGSGELFF.

This CDR3 reads CASSQVTQQFF. The CDR3 coding sequence is TGTGCCAGCAGCCAAGTTACCCAGCAGTTCTTC. J is TRBJ2-1 and V is TRBV14; D unclear. Germline V gene sequence: CDR1 SGHDN, CDR2 FVKESK. CDR3 length: 11 residues. V was shortened by 1 base and J by 11 bases, with 6 bases between the two germline ends. The whole variable domain, filled in from reference TRBV14 and TRBJ2-1, reads EAGVTQFPSHSVIEKGQTVTLRCDPISGHDNLYWYRRVMGKEIKFLLHFVKESKQDESGMPNNRFLAERTGGTYSTLKVQPAELEDSGVYFCASSQVTQQFFGPGTRLTVL.

The V and J genes are TRBV28 and TRBJ1-1; maybe TRBD1 (5 bases). The CDR3 totals 16 residues. V lost 1 base and J 1 base, leaving 13 bases between the germline ends. Germline V gene lookup returns CDR1 MDHEN and CDR2 SYDVKM. CDR3 DNA: TGTGCCAGCAGTTTATTGAGGGGCAGGGCGAACACTGAAGCTTTCTTT. This translates into CASSLLRGRANTEAFF.

Worth noting for this clone: Relative to the germline gene, one junction end is altered; a read error may explain this. V is TRBV11-2 and J is TRBJ2-7; D call uncertain. Germline V CDR1 and CDR2: SGHAT, FQNNGV. The CDR3 runs 17 residues. CDR3 bases: TGTGCCAGCAGCTCGAGAATGGGGTTTTTTGAATCCTACGAGCAGCACTTC. Translation gives CASSSRMGFFESYEQHF. Drawing the rest from reference TRBV11-2 and TRBJ2-7, the complete variable domain is EAGVAQSPRYKIIEKRQSVAFWCNPISGHATLYWYQQILGQGPKLLIQFQNNGVVDDSQLPKDRFSAERLKGVDSTLKIQPAKLEDSAVYLCASSSRMGFFESYEQHFGPGTRLTVT.

The chain links TRBV10-3 to TRBJ1-5; perhaps TRBD1 as D (5 bases). The CDR3 has 12 residues. V dropped 5 bases and J dropped 5 bases, with 7 bases sitting between them. CDR1 ENHRY and CDR2 SYGVKD come from the germline V gene. The CDR3, as DNA: TGTGCCATCAGTAAACAGGATCAGCCCCAGCATTTT. Amino acids: CAISKQDQPQHF.

V usage is TRBV5-1 and J usage is TRBJ2-3; 7 bases match TRBD1. Germline-derived CDR1 and CDR2 are SGHRS and YFSETQ. With V trimmed by 1 base and J by 2 bases, 7 bases remained unmatched. CDR3 length equals 16 residues. The CDR3 nucleotides are TGCGCCAGCAGCTTGTGGGTTACAGGGGCCACAGATACGCAGTATTTT. It translates to CASSLWVTGATDTQYF.

This chain uses TRBV21-1 with TRBJ2-2. TRBV21-1 has pseudogene status. This CDR3 has 13 amino acids. This CDR3 reads CASSRGNTGELFF. The CDR3 DNA follows: TGTGCCAGCAGCAGGGGGAACACCGGGGAGCTGTTTTTT.

The chain is built from TRBV5-1 and TRBJ2-3; 8 bases are a match to TRBD2. The CDR3 contains 15 residues. The J segment lost 4 bases and the V segment lost 5 bases, leaving 9 bases of the junction unmatched. Germline values: CDR1 SGHRS, CDR2 YFSETQ. The CDR3 DNA reads TGCGCCAGCAGTTCAGCGGGAGTGTTGTCAGATACGCAGTATTTT. The encoded protein is CASSSAGVLSDTQYF.

The rearrangement joins TRBV21-1 to TRBJ2-5; the table's D gene call, TRBD1, was not cross checked with the DNA. TRBV21-1 is annotated as a pseudogene. The CDR3 spans 12 residues. In DNA, the CDR3 is TGTGCCCGCAAGGACAGGGAGGAGACCCAGTACTTC. Its protein product is CARKDREETQYF.

Worth noting for this clone: One end of the junction does not line up with germline, which may come from a read error. The genes are TRBV18 and TRBJ1-3, with 12 bases lining up with TRBD1. Per the germline V gene, CDR1 is KGHSH and CDR2 is LQKENI. This CDR3 has 11 residues. CDR3 residues: CASSPGDRGHF. CDR3 DNA: TGTGCCAGCTCACCAGGGGACAGGGGGCATTTT.

V is TRBV29-1 and J is TRBJ1-2; 7 nucleotides line up with TRBD1. The CDR3 spans 12 residues. Germline V gives CDR1 SQVTM, CDR2 ANQGSEA. Trimming cost V 7 bases and J 6 bases; bases outside gene matches: 8. In nucleotides, the CDR3 is TGCAGCGCATCGACAGGGAGTAATGGCTACACCTTC. This codes for CSASTGSNGYTF.

The chain joins TRBV9 to TRBJ2-7, with 7 bases that match TRBD1. The V gene end was trimmed by 4 bases and the J gene end by 2 bases; junction bases not matched to a gene: 12. CDR3 length equals 16 residues. Germline lookup yields CDR1 SGDLS and CDR2 YYNGEE. The CDR3 region is CASSSRQGAAPYEQYF. In DNA form, the CDR3 reads TGTGCCAGCAGCTCTCGACAGGGCGCCGCACCCTACGAGCAGTACTTC.

The chain uses TRBV10-3 and TRBJ2-1; the D gene is possibly TRBD2 (6 bases). The CDR3 consists of 15 residues. The germline V gene has CDR1 ENHRY and CDR2 SYGVKD. V was cut by 10 bases and J by 0 bases, with 16 bases left in between. The CDR3: CATTGTQDSYNEQFF. CDR3 bases: TGTGCCACCACCGGGACTCAAGACTCCTACAATGAGCAGTTCTTC.

The chain's CDR3 is CASIGTGREAFF. The DNA for the CDR3 is TGCGCCAGCATCGGGACAGGGCGTGAAGCTTTCTTT. The chain couples TRBV4-1 to TRBJ1-1, with 9 bases lining up with TRBD1. This CDR3 contains 12 residues. The germline V gene encodes CDR1 MGHRA and CDR2 YSYEKL. V lost 7 bases and J lost 7; bases outside the gene matches: 4.

This clone was recorded once. Other DNA sequences in the same sample also yield this CDR3. This sequence joins TRBV7-9 and TRBJ2-7, with a weak D call TRBD1 (6 bases). The V gene lost 3 bases and the J gene lost 1 base, with 10 bases spanning the gap. Germline CDR1 reads SEHNR; CDR2 reads FQNEAQ (reference sequence). The CDR3 consists of 14 residues. The CDR3 spells CASSFRDTSYEQYF. The CDR3 DNA is TGTGCCAGCAGCTTCCGGGACACATCCTACGAGCAGTACTTC. The variable domain in full, completed from reference TRBV7-9 and TRBJ2-7, reads DTGVSQNPRHKITKRGQNVTFRCDPISEHNRLYWYRQTLGQGPEFLTYFQNEAQLEKSRLLSDRFSAERPKGSFSTLEIQRTEQGDSAMYLCASSFRDTSYEQYFGPGTRLTVT.

The rearrangement uses TRBV18 and TRBJ2-2; 9 bases are a match to TRBD1. Germline CDR1 is KGHSH and CDR2 is LQKENI. The CDR3 is made up of 17 amino acids. Trimming took 3 bases from V and 3 from J; bases not matched to a gene: 8. The CDR3 nucleotides read TGTGCCAGCTCACCCCGAGCAACAGGGGGCTACACCGGGGAGCTGTTTTTT. This codes for CASSPRATGGYTGELFF.

The chain uses TRBV9 and TRBJ2-3; 15 nucleotides line up with TRBD2. The CDR3 is 18 amino acids. Germline V gives CDR1 SGDLS, CDR2 YYNGEE. The V and J ends lost 0 bases and 4 bases, in that order; junction bases with no gene match: 6. As DNA, the CDR3 is TGTGCCAGCAGCGTAGCGGGGGGACTAGCGGGAGGATCAGATACGCAGTATTTT. Its translation: CASSVAGGLAGGSDTQYF.

The V gene is TRBV5-4, the J gene TRBJ2-6; 11 bases fit TRBD2. The CDR3 has 19 amino acids. J lost 0 bases, V lost 4 bases, and 9 bases had no gene match. Germline V gene sequence: CDR1 SGHNT, CDR2 YYREEE (reference sequence). The CDR3 DNA reads as TGTGCCAGCAGCCTGGGGATAGCGGGAGGGGGCTCTGGGGCCAACGTCCTGACTTTC. Translation gives CASSLGIAGGGSGANVLTF.